A single sample gave rise to the 27 T cell receptor beta chains below, sequenced in a study of graft-versus-host responses after intestinal transplantation. Their recognized antigens are unknown. Clones were sequenced by immunoSEQ multiplex PCR, and TCRdb holds only the in-frame ones, with some missing. The table records roughly 89,000 clones, approximately 90% of them present only once. Specimen: unstimulated CD4+ T cells sorted from spleen or lymph node cells, collected before intestinal transplant. The receptors shown here come from a human donor who received an intestinal transplant.

Only one count was recorded for this clone. The chain links TRBV7-8 to TRBJ2-7; a possible D gene is TRBD2 (6 bases). Germline lookup yields CDR1 SGHVS and CDR2 FQNEAQ. This CDR3 contains 13 residues. With 2 bases removed from V and 6 bases from J, the gap between germline ends came to 11 bases. The CDR3 coding sequence is TGTGCCAGCAGCTTACGGCGGGGCGGCGAGCAGTACTTC. It is translated as CASSLRRGGEQYF.

The CDR3 DNA reads as TGTGCCAGCAGCTTACTCGTCCTAGAGACCCAGTACTTC. Protein sequence: CASSLLVLETQYF. The chain is built from TRBV7-7 and TRBJ2-5; D not resolved. Germline-derived CDR1 and CDR2 are SSHAT and FNYEAQ (reference sequence). The V end lost 2 bases, the J end lost 4 bases, and 8 bases lay between the germline ends. This CDR3 region has 13 residues. The full variable domain, with the rest looked up from reference TRBV7-7 and TRBJ2-5, is GAGVSQSPRYKVTKRGQDVTLRCDPISSHATLYWYQQALGQGPEFLTYFNYEAQPDKSGLPSDRFSAERPEGSISTLTIQRTEQRDSAMYRCASSLLVLETQYFGPGTRLLVL.

V gene TRBV10-2 combines with J gene TRBJ2-2; D not resolved. Trimming took 5 bases from V and 1 from J, leaving 5 bases between them. CDR1 and CDR2 (germline): WSHSY, SAAADI. The CDR3 contains 13 residues. CDR3 sequence (DNA): TGCGCCAGCAGTCGACAGAACACCGGGGAGCTGTTTTTT. Translating it yields CASSRQNTGELFF.

V usage is TRBV19 and J usage is TRBJ2-5, with 7 bases that match TRBD1. CDR3 length equals 13 residues. V lost 3 bases and J lost 7; bases outside the gene matches: 5. Germline lookup yields CDR1 LNHDA and CDR2 SQIVND (reference sequence). The CDR3 loop reads CASSIDRAGTQYF. The CDR3, as DNA: TGTGCCAGTAGTATCGACAGGGCGGGGACCCAGTACTTC.

The rearrangement joins TRBV6-5 to TRBJ1-4, with D hard to call. The CDR3 is made up of 12 amino acids. The germline gives CDR1 MNHEY, CDR2 SVGAGI. V was shortened by 4 bases and J by 8 bases, with 8 bases between the two germline ends. As DNA, the CDR3 is TGTGCCAGCAGTTTAAACCGGGAAAAACTGTTTTTT. Residues: CASSLNREKLFF.

This clone was detected a few times. V is TRBV6-1 and J is TRBJ2-3, with D possibly matching TRBD2 (6 bases). Trimming removed 7 bases at V and 3 bases at J, with 17 bases between. The CDR3 contains 15 residues. Germline-derived CDR1 and CDR2 are MNHNS and SASEGT. In DNA form, the CDR3 reads TGTGCCAGCACCTCGGAGGGCGGGTCGACAGATACGCAGTATTTT. Protein sequence: CASTSEGGSTDTQYF.

This chain joins TRBV5-4 and TRBJ2-7; 9 nucleotides match TRBD1. Germline values: CDR1 SGHNT, CDR2 YYREEE (reference sequence). V lost 9 bases, J lost 0 bases, and 4 bases stayed unmatched. There are 13 residues in the CDR3. The CDR3 bases are TGTGCCACCCGGGACAGGGACTCCTACGAGCAGTACTTC. Translation: CATRDRDSYEQYF.

The chain employs TRBV5-6 and TRBJ1-2; 8 bases fit TRBD1. Losses at the gene ends were 1 base for V and 7 bases for J; bases not matched to a gene: 3. Germline V gene data show CDR1 as SGHDT and CDR2 as YYEEEE. There are 13 residues in the CDR3. Here the CDR3 reads CASSLIDRGGYTF. CDR3 sequence (DNA): TGTGCCAGCAGCTTGATAGACAGGGGTGGCTACACCTTC. Variable domain in full (rest from reference TRBV5-6 and TRBJ1-2): DAGVTQSPTHLIKTRGQQVTLRCSPKSGHDTVSWYQQALGQGPQFIFQYYEEEERQRGNFPDRFSGHQFPNYSSELNVNALLLGDSALYLCASSLIDRGGYTFGSGTRLTVV.

This clone is a singleton in its sample. The J gene is TRBJ2-7, the V gene TRBV10-2; TRBD2 matches at 10 bases. V was pared by 1 base and J by 3 bases, with 6 bases of the junction left unmatched. Germline V gene sequence: CDR1 WSHSY, CDR2 SAAADI. The CDR3 spans 16 residues. As DNA, the CDR3 is TGCGCCAGCAGTGAGTGGGCTAGCGGGAGACGCTACGAGCAGTACTTC. Protein product: CASSEWASGRRYEQYF.

CDR3 bases: TGTGCCATCAGTACTAGCGGGAGCCCCAATGAGCAGTTCTTC. It is translated as CAISTSGSPNEQFF. The chain employs TRBV10-3 and TRBJ2-1; 11 bases match TRBD2. V trimming: 5 bases; J trimming: 6 bases; junction bases outside the gene matches: 3. The CDR3 is 14 residues long. Germline V gene lookup returns CDR1 ENHRY and CDR2 SYGVKD.

The rearrangement links TRBV4-3 to TRBJ1-3, with D perhaps TRBD1 (6 bases). The V gene lost 3 bases and the J gene lost 4 bases, with 10 bases spanning the gap. This CDR3 has 14 residues. Germline CDR1 is LGHNA and CDR2 is YSLEER. The CDR3 sequence: CASSHLDRGNTIYF. The CDR3 DNA reads as TGCGCCAGCAGCCACCTGGACAGAGGAAACACCATATATTTT.

This chain joins TRBV9 and TRBJ1-2, with TRBD1 identical over 10 bases. CDR1 is SGDLS and CDR2 is YYNGEE in the germline V gene. V lost 3 bases and J lost 2; bases outside the gene matches: 4. This CDR3 comprises 15 residues. The CDR3 region has the DNA TGTGCCAGCAGCGCCAGACAGGGGGCAAACTATGGCTACACCTTC. This translates into CASSARQGANYGYTF.

The chain recombines TRBV6-5 with TRBJ1-1; D remains ambiguous. Trimming removed 5 bases at V and 1 base at J, with 11 bases between. The CDR3 sequence is 14 residues long. CDR1 MNHEY and CDR2 SVGAGI come from the germline V gene. DNA of the CDR3: TGTGCCAGCAGTCGCCGGACTGGGAACACTGAAGCTTTCTTT. It specifies CASSRRTGNTEAFF.

The chain is built from TRBV27 and TRBJ1-2; TRBD1 matches at 9 bases. This CDR3 is 16 amino acids long. The germline V gene encodes CDR1 MNHEY and CDR2 SMNVEV (reference sequence). The V gene end was trimmed by 6 bases and the J gene end by 5 bases; junction bases not matched to a gene: 13. CDR3 protein: CASSISGTGSWYGYTF. CDR3 DNA: TGTGCCAGCAGCATATCCGGGACAGGGAGTTGGTATGGCTACACCTTC.

The chain carries TRBV5-4 and TRBJ2-1, with 10 bases fitting TRBD2. J lost 6 bases, V lost 1 base, and 10 bases had no gene match. This CDR3 spans 17 amino acids. CDR1 and CDR2 from the germline V gene are SGHNT and YYREEE (reference sequence). The CDR3 protein is CASSLNKLAGVGNEQFF. CDR3 sequence (DNA): TGTGCCAGCAGCTTGAATAAGCTAGCGGGAGTCGGCAATGAGCAGTTCTTC.

The rearrangement joins TRBV30 to TRBJ2-1, with 14 bases identical to TRBD2. This CDR3 region has 18 residues. V dropped 2 bases and J dropped 7; count of bases not matched to a gene: 13. Germline V gene lookup returns CDR1 GTSNPN and CDR2 SVGIG (reference sequence). CDR3 loop: CAWSHGTSGSFLGNEQFF. The CDR3 nucleotides read TGTGCCTGGAGTCATGGGACTAGCGGGAGTTTCTTGGGGAATGAGCAGTTCTTC.

The V and J genes are TRBV30 and TRBJ1-6, with D unclear. Germline assignment: CDR1 GTSNPN and CDR2 SVGIG (reference sequence). Between the trimmed V and J ends, which lost 4 bases and 0 bases, there was a span of 7 bases. This CDR3 spans 14 amino acids. The CDR3 sequence: CAWTGSSYNSPLHF. The CDR3, as DNA: TGTGCCTGGACTGGGAGCTCCTATAATTCACCCCTCCACTTT.

This clone occurred a few times. V gene TRBV19 combines with J gene TRBJ1-1; 10 bases map to TRBD1. This CDR3 region has 16 residues. V was clipped by 5 bases and J by 4 bases; unmatched bases: 10. Looked up from germline, CDR1 is LNHDA and CDR2 is SQIVND (reference sequence). In DNA, the CDR3 is TGTGCCAGTAGTTCATGGGTGGGACAGGGGAGCACTGAAGCTTTCTTT. It codes for CASSSWVGQGSTEAFF.

This sequence joins TRBV28 and TRBJ2-7; D is unresolved. Germline CDR1 is MDHEN and CDR2 is SYDVKM. The germline V and J ends were trimmed by 7 bases and 6 bases, with 13 bases remaining between them. The CDR3 sequence is 12 residues long. Here the CDR3 reads CASKTPAGEQYF. In nucleotides, the CDR3 is TGTGCCAGCAAGACACCAGCTGGCGAGCAGTACTTC.

V usage is TRBV29-1 and J usage is TRBJ2-7, with a possible D match to TRBD2 (7 bases). The CDR3 loop spans 15 amino acids. The germline V gene encodes CDR1 SQVTM and CDR2 ANQGSEA. Trimming left V 5 bases short and J 1 base short, with 18 bases between. The CDR3 region is CSVRQGGEGSYEQYF. The CDR3 coding sequence is TGCAGCGTTCGTCAAGGGGGGGAAGGATCCTACGAGCAGTACTTC.

The chain couples TRBV5-8 to TRBJ2-1; TRBD2 matches at 10 bases. This CDR3 has 13 amino acids. Germline V gene lookup returns CDR1 SGHTS and CDR2 YDEGEE. The J segment lost 14 bases and the V segment lost 6 bases, leaving 11 bases of the junction unmatched. The CDR3 DNA reads as TGTGCCAGCAACCCCCGAGGACTAGCGGCTGAGTTCTTC. Translated, it gives CASNPRGLAAEFF.

This chain uses TRBV6-6 with TRBJ2-2, with TRBD2 matching over 7 bases. This CDR3 has 16 amino acids. Germline CDR1 MNHNY, CDR2 SVGAGI (reference sequence). The J segment lost 1 base and the V segment lost 3 bases, leaving 5 bases of the junction unmatched. The DNA of the CDR3 is TGTGCCAGCAGTTATGGGCTAGCGGAGAACACCGGGGAGCTGTTTTTT. Translated: CASSYGLAENTGELFF.

V usage is TRBV4-1 and J usage is TRBJ1-2; maybe TRBD1 (5 bases). V was cut by 7 bases and J by 2 bases, with 17 bases left in between. The V gene's germline CDR1 is MGHRA and CDR2 YSYEKL. CDR3 size: 15 residues. CDR3 protein: CASNRLHRSNYGYTF. The CDR3 nucleotides read TGCGCCAGCAACCGACTCCACAGGTCGAACTATGGCTACACCTTC.

V gene TRBV19 combines with J gene TRBJ1-1, with D uncertain. Trimming pared 3 bases from V and 0 bases from J, leaving 17 bases between. CDR3 length: 17 residues. Looked up from germline, CDR1 is LNHDA and CDR2 is SQIVND (reference sequence). The CDR3, as DNA: TGTGCCAGTAGTATTAGGTTTACTCAGGCGATGAACACTGAAGCTTTCTTT. It encodes CASSIRFTQAMNTEAFF.

The V gene is TRBV7-6, the J gene TRBJ2-5; a weak D match, TRBD1 (6 bases). V shed 0 bases and J shed 1 base, with 12 bases lying between them. Germline CDR1 and CDR2: SGHVS and FNYEAQ. The CDR3 runs 16 residues. CDR3 bases: TGTGCCAGCAGCTTAGCTAGGGGGACGGCCCAAGAGACCCAGTACTTC. It codes for CASSLARGTAQETQYF.

This clone was recorded once. The chain carries TRBV5-6 and TRBJ2-6; a possible D gene is TRBD1 (5 bases). Germline lookup yields CDR1 SGHDT and CDR2 YYEEEE. Trimming pared 7 bases from V and 4 bases from J, leaving 15 bases between. The CDR3 loop spans 15 amino acids. DNA for the CDR3: TGTGCCAGCCGGGTTAAAGGGGCCGGGGCCAACGTCCTGACTTTC. It is translated as CASRVKGAGANVLTF.

This clone appeared a single time. V is TRBV5-6 and J is TRBJ2-1; possible D gene TRBD1, 5 bases. V was clipped by 4 bases and J by 0 bases, with 8 bases between them. CDR1 is SGHDT and CDR2 is YYEEEE in the germline V gene. The CDR3 has 14 residues. The CDR3 reads CASSRGPSYNEQFF. The CDR3 region has the DNA TGTGCCAGCAGCAGGGGTCCCTCCTACAATGAGCAGTTCTTC. The full variable domain, rest sourced from reference TRBV5-6 and TRBJ2-1, is DAGVTQSPTHLIKTRGQQVTLRCSPKSGHDTVSWYQQALGQGPQFIFQYYEEEERQRGNFPDRFSGHQFPNYSSELNVNALLLGDSALYLCASSRGPSYNEQFFGPGTRLTVL.